This T cell receptor (beta chain) was observed in a study of T cell responses to AZD1222 COVID-19 vaccine (dated by TCRdb to the early 2020s). General notes on the study: AZD1222 recipients with second doses at about 4 weeks or about 12 weeks were pooled, because spike-specific TCR depth and breadth did not differ between schedules. TCR sequencing was performed for approximately 240 trial participants, of whom roughly 200 were given two doses of AZD1222 and roughly 25 were given two doses of MenACWY control vaccine. Enrollment into the trials was organized by age into subgroups of 18-55, 56-69 and 70-plus years, and those subgroups contained about 160, 30 and 59 TCR-sequenced participants, respectively. Overall results and qualifications from the work: Most participants were white British and females outnumbered males, and the authors suggested that clonal diversity may have been underestimated. Because no day 14 peak-response samples were available, repertoires were characterized only after the peak T cell response. A significant rise in spike-specific TCR breadth and depth was observed after two AZD1222 doses relative to day 0 and relative to MenACWY recipients. The 56-69-year group was small, and its depth increase did not reach significance, likely because of low power. Conclusions about previously exposed vaccinees were limited because only 6 or 7 AZD1222 recipients were SARS-CoV-2 seropositive at baseline. The whole spike protein was spanned by vaccine-associated CD4 TCRs, and dominant responses were seen in regions 160-218 and 743-854. Reportedly, close to half of the unique spike-specific TCRs recognized epitopes lying outside the regions that are mutated in the B.1.351 and B.1.1.7 variants.

Trimming at the junction amounts to 4 bases on V and 3 bases on J, and the germline ends lie 15 bases apart. Its CDR3 holds 15 amino acids, cysteine through phenylalanine. Only CDR3 DNA is held: 45 bases, read in frame from base 1. CDR1 and CDR2 are read off the germline V gene (reference sequence) as MNHEY and SMNVEV. According to the study, the label for this sample's time point signals: baseline before first vaccination. The vaccinee samples were drawn from two UK trials, COV001 and COV002, one of which was a single-blind randomized controlled phase 2/3 trial testing AZD1222 (ChAdOx1 nCoV-19) in healthy adults. Trial participant PBMC samples were collected at day 0 and day 28 after the second dose for TCRbeta chain sequencing. The CDR3 regions of human TCRbeta chains were analyzed by immunosequencing. The original methods were these. TCRs in the repertoires were compared against a reference library of SARS-CoV-2-specific TCRs that had been generated with the MIRA antigen-specificity platform. Breadth was defined as the fraction of unique TCRs that were SARS-CoV-2-associated, and depth was defined as the fraction of total T cells that were SARS-CoV-2-associated. Using the MIRA data, each spike-specific TCR was assigned both to the spike region to which the TCR was reactive and to a CD4 or CD8 class. Log10-transformed breadth and depth values were compared by one-way ANOVA with Sidak's multiple comparisons tests. Imported from immuneACCESS, the table was reduced by TCRdb to in-frame sequences with V and J called. These copies leave out some clones; in studies compared against another copy, an unresolved V gene accounts for under half, and the cause of the remainder is not known. The D gene and trimming were derived from the DNA, and the V and J assignments and clone size from that table. This sample holds 55,000 to 75,000 clones; 85% were observed only once. Around 21% of the sample is in the top ten clones.

This clone came up a few times. Its specific antigen is unknown. Qualities for individual bases were not recorded, and no much larger clone is one base off. The sample in question was peripheral blood, obtained on day 0 of AZD1222 vaccination. Recombination joined TRBV27 with TRBJ1-1; a tentative D match to TRBD1 spans 6 bases. This sequence was found in an adult in good health. For the CDR3, the sequence is CASSSVGQPYTEAFF. The nucleotide sequence is given as TGTGCCAGCAGTTCGGTTGGACAGCCCTACACTGAAGCTTTCTTT.